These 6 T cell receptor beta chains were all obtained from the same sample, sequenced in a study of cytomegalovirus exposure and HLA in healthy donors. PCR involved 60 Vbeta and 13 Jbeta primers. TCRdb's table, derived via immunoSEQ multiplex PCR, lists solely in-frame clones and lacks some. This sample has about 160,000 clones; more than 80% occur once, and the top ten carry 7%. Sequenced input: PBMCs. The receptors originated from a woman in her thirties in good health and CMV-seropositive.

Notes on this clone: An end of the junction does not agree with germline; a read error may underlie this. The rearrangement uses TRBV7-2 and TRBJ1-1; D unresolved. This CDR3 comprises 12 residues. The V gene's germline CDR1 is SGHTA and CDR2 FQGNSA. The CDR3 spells CASSLAYTEAFF. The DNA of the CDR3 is TGTGCCAGCAGCTTAGCGTACACCGAAGCTTTCTTT.

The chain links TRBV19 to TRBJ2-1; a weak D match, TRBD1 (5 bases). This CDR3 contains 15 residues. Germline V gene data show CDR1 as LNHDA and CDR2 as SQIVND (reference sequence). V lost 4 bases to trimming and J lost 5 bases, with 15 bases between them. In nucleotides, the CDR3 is TGTGCCAGTAGTAAAGCCAGGGTCCCTAACAATGAGCAGTTCTTC. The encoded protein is CASSKARVPNNEQFF.

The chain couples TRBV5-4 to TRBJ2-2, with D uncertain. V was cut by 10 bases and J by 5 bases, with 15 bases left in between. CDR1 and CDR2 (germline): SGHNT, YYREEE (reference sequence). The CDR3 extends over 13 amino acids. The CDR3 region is CAFTGFRTGELFF. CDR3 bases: TGTGCCTTCACGGGTTTTCGGACCGGGGAGCTGTTTTTT.

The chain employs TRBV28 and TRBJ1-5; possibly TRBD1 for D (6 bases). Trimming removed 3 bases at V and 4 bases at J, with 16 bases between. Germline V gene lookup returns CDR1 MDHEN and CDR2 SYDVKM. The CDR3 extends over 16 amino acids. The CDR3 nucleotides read TGTGCCAGCAGTTTCGCGACAGGACAGCCTAATCAGCCCCAGCATTTT. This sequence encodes CASSFATGQPNQPQHF.

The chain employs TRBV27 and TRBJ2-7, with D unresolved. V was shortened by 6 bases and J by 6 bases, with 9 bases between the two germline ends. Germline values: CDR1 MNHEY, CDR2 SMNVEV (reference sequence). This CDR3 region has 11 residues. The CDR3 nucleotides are TGTGCCAGCAGGGGCGCCGGCGAGCAGTACTTC. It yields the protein CASRGAGEQYF.

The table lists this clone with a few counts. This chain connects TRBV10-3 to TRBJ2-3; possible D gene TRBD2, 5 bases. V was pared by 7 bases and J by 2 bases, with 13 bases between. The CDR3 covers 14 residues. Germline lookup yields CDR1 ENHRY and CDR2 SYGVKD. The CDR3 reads CAIKLAEDTDTQYF. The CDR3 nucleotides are TGTGCCATCAAGCTTGCGGAGGACACAGATACGCAGTATTTT.